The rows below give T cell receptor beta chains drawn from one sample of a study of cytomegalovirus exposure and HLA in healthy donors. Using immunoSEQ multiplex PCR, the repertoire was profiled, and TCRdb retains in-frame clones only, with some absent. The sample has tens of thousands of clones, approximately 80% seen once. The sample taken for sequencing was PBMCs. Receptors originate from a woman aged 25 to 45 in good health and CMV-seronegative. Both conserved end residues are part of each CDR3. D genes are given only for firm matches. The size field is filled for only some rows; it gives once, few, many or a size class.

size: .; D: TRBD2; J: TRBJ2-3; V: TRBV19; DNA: TGTGCCAGTAGTATTGGACTAGCGGGAGCGGGAGATACGCAGTATTTT; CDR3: CASSIGLAGAGDTQYF
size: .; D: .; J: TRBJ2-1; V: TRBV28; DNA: TGTGCCAGCAGTTTCGCGGGGAAATCCGGCAATGAGCAGTTCTTC; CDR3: CASSFAGKSGNEQFF
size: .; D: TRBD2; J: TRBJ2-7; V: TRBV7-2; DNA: TGTGCCAGCAGCTTAGCAGGGACTAGCGCCAGGGAGCAGTACTTC; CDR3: CASSLAGTSAREQYF
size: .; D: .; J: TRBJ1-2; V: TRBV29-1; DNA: TGCAGCGGGCGGGAGAATGGCTACACCTTC; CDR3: CSGRENGYTF
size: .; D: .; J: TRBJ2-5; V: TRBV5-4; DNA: TGTGCCAGCAGCCATCAAACTTTGTACCAAGAGACCCAGTACTTC; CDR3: CASSHQTLYQETQYF
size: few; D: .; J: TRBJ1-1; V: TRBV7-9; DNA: TGTGCCAGCAGCTACCGTCAGGGTCAGAACACTGAAGCTTTCTTT; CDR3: CASSYRQGQNTEAFF
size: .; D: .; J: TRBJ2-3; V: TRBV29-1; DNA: TGCAGCGTCCGGACAGTTATCACAGATACGCAGTATTTT; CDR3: CSVRTVITDTQYF
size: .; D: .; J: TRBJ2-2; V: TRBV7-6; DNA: TGTGCCAGCACCCCCCGGGGGTTAGGGGAGCTGTTTTTT; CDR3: CASTPRGLGELFF
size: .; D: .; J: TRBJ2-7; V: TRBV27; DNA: TGTGCCAGCAGCTCCCGTACCGGGAGCTACGAGCAGTACTTC; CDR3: CASSSRTGSYEQYF
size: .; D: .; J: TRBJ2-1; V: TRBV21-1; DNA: TGTGCCAGCAGCACTCGGATGGTGGGCAGGGTAAGGTACAATGAGCAGTTCTTC; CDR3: CASSTRMVGRVRYNEQFF
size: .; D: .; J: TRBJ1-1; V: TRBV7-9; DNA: TGTGCCAGCAGCTTAGAAACAAGGGGCACTGAAGCTTTCTTT; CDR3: CASSLETRGTEAFF
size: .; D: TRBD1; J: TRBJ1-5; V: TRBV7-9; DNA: TGTGCCAGCAGCTTCGGGACAGGGAATCAGCCCCAGCATTTT; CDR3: CASSFGTGNQPQHF
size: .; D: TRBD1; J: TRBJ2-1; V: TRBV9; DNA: TGTGCCAGCAGCCCCCTAGGCGGGACAGGGGGCAATGAGCAGTTCTTC; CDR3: CASSPLGGTGGNEQFF
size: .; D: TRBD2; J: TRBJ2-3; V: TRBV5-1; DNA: TGCGCCAGCAGCCCGGGACTAGCGGGAGGACCTAGCACAGATACGCAGTATTTT; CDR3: CASSPGLAGGPSTDTQYF
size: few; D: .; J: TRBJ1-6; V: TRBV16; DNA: TGTGCCAGCAGCCAATCCATACTAAATTCACCCCTCCACTTT; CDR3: CASSQSILNSPLHF
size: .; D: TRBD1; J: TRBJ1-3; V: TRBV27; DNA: TGTGCCAGCAGTTCGTTACAGGGGCCCCCTGGAAACACCATATATTTT; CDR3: CASSSLQGPPGNTIYF
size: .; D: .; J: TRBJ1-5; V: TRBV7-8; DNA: TGTGCCAGCAGCTTAGTCGGTCAGGGCTATAGCAATCAGCCCCAGCATTTT; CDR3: CASSLVGQGYSNQPQHF
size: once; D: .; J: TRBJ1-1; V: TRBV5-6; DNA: TGTGCCAGCAGCCCCCAACGGGGGGTCACTGAAGCTTTCTTT; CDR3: CASSPQRGVTEAFF
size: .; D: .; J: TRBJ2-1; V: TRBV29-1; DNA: TGCAGCGTTGTTTGGGTTAACGGGAGATACAATGAGCAGTTCTTC; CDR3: CSVVWVNGRYNEQFF
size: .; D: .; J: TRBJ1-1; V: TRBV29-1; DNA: TGCAGCGTTGAAATGGCAAAGATTGAAGCTTTCTTT; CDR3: CSVEMAKIEAFF
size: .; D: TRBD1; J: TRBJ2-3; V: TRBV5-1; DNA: TGCGCCAGCAGCACGACAGGGGACCGCACAGATACGCAGTATTTT; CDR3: CASSTTGDRTDTQYF
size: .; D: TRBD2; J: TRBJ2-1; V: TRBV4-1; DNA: TGCGCCAGCAGCCAAGAACCAGCGGGAGGAGATGAGCAGTTCTTC; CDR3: CASSQEPAGGDEQFF
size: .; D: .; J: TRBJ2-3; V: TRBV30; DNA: TGTGCCTGGAGTGGTTCGGATACGCAGTATTTT; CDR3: CAWSGSDTQYF
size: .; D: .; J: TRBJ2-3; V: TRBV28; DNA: TGTGCCAGCAGAACCAATAGCAGACCCATGGTGTATTTT; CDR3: CASRTNSRPMVYF
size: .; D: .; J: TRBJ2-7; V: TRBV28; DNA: TGTGCCAGCAGTACCCCCCCCAGCTCCTACGAGCAGTACTTC; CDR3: CASSTPPSSYEQYF
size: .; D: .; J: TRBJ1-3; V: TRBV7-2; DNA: TGTGCCAGCAGCTTATTTGGCGGGGGGTTGAGAAACACCATATATTTT; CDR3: CASSLFGGGLRNTIYF
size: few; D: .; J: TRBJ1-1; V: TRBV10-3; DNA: TGTGCCATCAAGCCAGACATTGGAAACACTGAAGCTTTCTTT; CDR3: CAIKPDIGNTEAFF
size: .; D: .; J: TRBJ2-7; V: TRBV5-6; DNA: TGTGCCAGCAGCTTGGCCGCGGGTATCGGGGAGCAGTACTTC; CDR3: CASSLAAGIGEQYF
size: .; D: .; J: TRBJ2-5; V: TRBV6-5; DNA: TGTGCCAGCAGTTACTTAACAAGGGGGAGAGCAGAGACCCAGTACTTC; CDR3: CASSYLTRGRAETQYF
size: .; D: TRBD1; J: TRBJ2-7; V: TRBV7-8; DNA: TGTGCCAGCAGCTTCCGACAGGGCTACGAGCAGTACTTC; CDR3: CASSFRQGYEQYF
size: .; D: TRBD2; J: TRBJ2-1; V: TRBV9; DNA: TGTGCCAGCAGCGTAGCGCTAGCAACTAGCGGGGGGTACAATGAGCAGTTCTTC; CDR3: CASSVALATSGGYNEQFF
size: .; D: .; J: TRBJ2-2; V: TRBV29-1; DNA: TGCAGCGTTGAGCCTGGGCTTAACACCGGGGAGCTGTTTTTT; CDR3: CSVEPGLNTGELFF
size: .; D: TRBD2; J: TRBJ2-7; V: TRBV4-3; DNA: TGCGCCAGCAGCCAAGATTCGCGGGAGAACTACGAGCAGTACTTC; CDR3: CASSQDSRENYEQYF
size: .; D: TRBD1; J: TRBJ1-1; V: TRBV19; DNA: TGTGCCAGTAGCGACAGGGGCACTGAAGCTTTCTTT; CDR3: CASSDRGTEAFF
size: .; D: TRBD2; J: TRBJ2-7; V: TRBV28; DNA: TGTGCCAGCAGTTCCCCGGGACTAGCGGGGCCCTACGAGCAGTACTTC; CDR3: CASSSPGLAGPYEQYF
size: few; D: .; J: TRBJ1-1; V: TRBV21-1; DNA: TGTGCCAGCAGCACCCTAAGCCGACAGCCAAACACTGAAGCTTTCTTT; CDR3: CASSTLSRQPNTEAFF
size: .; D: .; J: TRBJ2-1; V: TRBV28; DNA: TGTGCCAGCAGTTTATCACATAGCGCGAATGAGCAGTTCTTC; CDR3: CASSLSHSANEQFF
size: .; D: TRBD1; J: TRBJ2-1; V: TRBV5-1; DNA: TGCGCCAGCAGACCCCGACAGGGGGACATAAATGAGCAGTTCTTC; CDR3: CASRPRQGDINEQFF
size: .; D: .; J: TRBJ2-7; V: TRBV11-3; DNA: TGTGCCAGCAGCCCGACAGGGAGCGGGAGCTACGAGCAGTACTTC; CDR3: CASSPTGSGSYEQYF
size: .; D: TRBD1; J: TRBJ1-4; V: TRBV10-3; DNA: TGTGCCATCAGTGAGTCCGACAGGGTTGAGGAAAAACTGTTTTTT; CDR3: CAISESDRVEEKLFF
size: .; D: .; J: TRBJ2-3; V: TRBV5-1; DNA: TGCGCCAGCAGCTTGGGATTGGGCTCTGGCACAGATACGCAGTATTTT; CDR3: CASSLGLGSGTDTQYF
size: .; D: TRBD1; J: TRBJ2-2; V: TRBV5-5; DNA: TGTGCCAGCAGCTTTGGTGGGACAGCTTACACCGGGGAGCTGTTTTTT; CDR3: CASSFGGTAYTGELFF
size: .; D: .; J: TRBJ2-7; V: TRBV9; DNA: TGTGCCAGCAGCGTAGCAGACAGGCCGCCTTTCGAGCAGTACTTC; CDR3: CASSVADRPPFEQYF
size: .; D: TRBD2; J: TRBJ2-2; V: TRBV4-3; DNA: TGCGCCAGCAGCCAAGAAGGCCCCATGACTAGCGCTCCCGGGGAGCTGTTTTTT; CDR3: CASSQEGPMTSAPGELFF
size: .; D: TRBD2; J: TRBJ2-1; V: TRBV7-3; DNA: TGTGCCAGCAGCTTAGGGACTAGCGGTACCTACAATGAGCAGTTCTTC; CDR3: CASSLGTSGTYNEQFF
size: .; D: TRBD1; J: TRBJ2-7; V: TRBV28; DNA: TGTGCCAGCAGTGACCCGCAGGGGGCCTCCTACGAGCAGTACTTC; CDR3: CASSDPQGASYEQYF
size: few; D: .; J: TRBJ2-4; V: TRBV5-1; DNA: TGCGCCAGCAGCTTGAGTCAGTTAAACATTCAGTACTTC; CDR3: CASSLSQLNIQYF
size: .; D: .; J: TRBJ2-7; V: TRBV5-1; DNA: TGCGCCAGCAGTGTCGCCGCGGTCCCCAGCGAGCAGTACTTC; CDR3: CASSVAAVPSEQYF
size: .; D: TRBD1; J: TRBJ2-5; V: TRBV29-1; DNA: TGCAGCGTTGACTCAGGGGGCGCGAAGACCCAGTACTTC; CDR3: CSVDSGGAKTQYF
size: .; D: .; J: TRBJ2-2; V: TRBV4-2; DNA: TGTGCCAGCAGCCAAGCGCCGGCGGGCACCGGGGAGCTGTTTTTT; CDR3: CASSQAPAGTGELFF
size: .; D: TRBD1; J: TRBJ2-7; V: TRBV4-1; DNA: TGCGCCAGCAGCCAAGAGTTGGGGACAGGGCAGCCCTACGAGCAGTACTTC; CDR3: CASSQELGTGQPYEQYF
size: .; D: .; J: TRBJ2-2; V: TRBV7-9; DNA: TGTGCCAGCAGCTTAGGGTCGGGACACAAAAACACCGGGGAGCTGTTTTTT; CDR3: CASSLGSGHKNTGELFF
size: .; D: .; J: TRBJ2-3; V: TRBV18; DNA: TGTGCCAGCTCACCCGTGGCCCCTGACACAGATACGCAGTATTTT; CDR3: CASSPVAPDTDTQYF
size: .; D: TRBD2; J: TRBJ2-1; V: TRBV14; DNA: TGTGCCAGCAGTTCGTTAAGCGGGAGGGGGGATGAGCAGTTCTTC; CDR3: CASSSLSGRGDEQFF
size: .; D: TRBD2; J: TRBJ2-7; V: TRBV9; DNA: TGTGCCAGCAGCGTACCGGGGGGGCGCGAGCAGTACTTC; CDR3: CASSVPGGREQYF
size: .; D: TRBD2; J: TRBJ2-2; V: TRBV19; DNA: TGTGCCAGTAGTCGAGCGGGAGGGATTCCCGGGGAGCTGTTTTTT; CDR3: CASSRAGGIPGELFF
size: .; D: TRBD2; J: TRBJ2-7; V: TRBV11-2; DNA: TGTGCCAGCAGCTTAGATCGGCTAGCGGGCTACGAGCAGTACTTC; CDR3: CASSLDRLAGYEQYF
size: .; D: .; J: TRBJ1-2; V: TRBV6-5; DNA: TGTGCCAGCACCTTTACGACAGAAAACTATGGCTACACCTTC; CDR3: CASTFTTENYGYTF
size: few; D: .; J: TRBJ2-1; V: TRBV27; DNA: TGTGCCAGCAGTTTAATGGCGGGTAGCTCCTACAATGAGCAGTTCTTC; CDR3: CASSLMAGSSYNEQFF
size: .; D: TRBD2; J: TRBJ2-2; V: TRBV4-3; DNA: TGCGCCAGCAGCCCCCGGCTAGCGGCACTTAACACCGGGGAGCTGTTTTTT; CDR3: CASSPRLAALNTGELFF